A single T cell receptor (beta chain) is shown here with its context. Antigen specificity is unknown. The data derive from a study of cytomegalovirus exposure and HLA in healthy donors. Study at large: A prior analysis found 117 million unique TCR beta sequences from around 180 million T cells.

V trimming: 4 bases; J trimming: 5 bases; junction bases outside the gene matches: 12. Germline lookup yields CDR1 MNHNS and CDR2 SASEGT. The CDR3 extends over 16 amino acids. Points from the study as a whole: TRBV6-2, TRBV6-3 and some other V segments were unresolvable in 87-base-pair reads.

The PCR had 60 Vbeta and 13 Jbeta primers. Using immunoSEQ multiplex PCR, the repertoire was profiled, and TCRdb retains in-frame clones only, with some absent. The data contain more than 140,000 clones, roughly 82% of them singletons. The clonotype originates from a young man in good health and CMV-seropositive. The V call is TRBV6-1, the J call TRBJ1-1; 8 nucleotides line up with TRBD1. The source material was PBMCs. The chain's CDR3 is CASSATHRGIWTEAFF. The CDR3 DNA reads as TGTGCCAGCAGTGCGACTCACAGGGGGATTTGGACTGAAGCTTTCTTT.